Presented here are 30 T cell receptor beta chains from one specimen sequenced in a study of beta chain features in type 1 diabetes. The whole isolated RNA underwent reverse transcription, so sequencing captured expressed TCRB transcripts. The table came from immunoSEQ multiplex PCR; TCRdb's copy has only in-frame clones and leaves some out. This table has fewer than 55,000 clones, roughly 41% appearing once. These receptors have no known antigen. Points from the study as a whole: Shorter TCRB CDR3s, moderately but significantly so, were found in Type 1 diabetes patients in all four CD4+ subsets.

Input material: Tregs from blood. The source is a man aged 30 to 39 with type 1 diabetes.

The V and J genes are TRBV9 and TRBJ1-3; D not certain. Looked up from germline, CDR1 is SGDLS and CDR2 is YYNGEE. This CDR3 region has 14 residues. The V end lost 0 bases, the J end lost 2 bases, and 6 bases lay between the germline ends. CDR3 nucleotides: TGTGCCAGCAGCGTAGCGGAGCCTGGAAACACCATATATTTT. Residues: CASSVAEPGNTIYF.

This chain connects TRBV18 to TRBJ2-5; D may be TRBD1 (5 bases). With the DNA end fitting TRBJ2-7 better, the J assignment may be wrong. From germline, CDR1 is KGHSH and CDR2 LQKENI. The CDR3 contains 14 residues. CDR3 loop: CASSLDSFSYEQYF. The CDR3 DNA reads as TGTGCCAGCTCACTTGACAGTTTTTCCTACGAGCAGTACTTC.

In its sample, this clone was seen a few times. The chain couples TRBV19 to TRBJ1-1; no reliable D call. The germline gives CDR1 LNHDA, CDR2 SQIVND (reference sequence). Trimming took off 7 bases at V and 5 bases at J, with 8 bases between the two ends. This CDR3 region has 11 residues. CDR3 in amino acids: CASMKRTEAFF. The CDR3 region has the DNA TGTGCCAGTATGAAGCGGACTGAAGCTTTCTTT. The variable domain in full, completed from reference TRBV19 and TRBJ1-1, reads DGGITQSPKYLFRKEGQNVTLSCEQNLNHDAMYWYRQDPGQGLRLIYYSQIVNDFQKGDIAEGYSVSREKKESFPLTVTSAQKNPTAFYLCASMKRTEAFFGQGTRLTVV.

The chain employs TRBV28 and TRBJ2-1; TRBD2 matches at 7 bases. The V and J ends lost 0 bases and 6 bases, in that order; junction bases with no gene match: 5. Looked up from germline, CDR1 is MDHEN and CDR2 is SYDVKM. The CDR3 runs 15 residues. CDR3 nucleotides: TGTGCCAGCAGTTTATGGGGAGGGGTTGGCAATGAGCAGTTCTTC. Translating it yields CASSLWGGVGNEQFF.

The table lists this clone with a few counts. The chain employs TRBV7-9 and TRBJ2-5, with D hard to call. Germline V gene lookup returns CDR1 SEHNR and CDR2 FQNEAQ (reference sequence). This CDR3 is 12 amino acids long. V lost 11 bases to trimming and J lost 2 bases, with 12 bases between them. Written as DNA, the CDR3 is TGTGCCGCCGGTCCGACACAAGAGACCCAGTACTTC. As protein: CAAGPTQETQYF.

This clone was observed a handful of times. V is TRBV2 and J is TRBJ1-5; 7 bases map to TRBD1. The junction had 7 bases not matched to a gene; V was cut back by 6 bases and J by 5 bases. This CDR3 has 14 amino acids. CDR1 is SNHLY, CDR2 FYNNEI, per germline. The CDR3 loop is CASSPDRDYQPQHF. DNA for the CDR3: TGTGCCAGCAGCCCCGACAGGGATTATCAGCCCCAGCATTTT.

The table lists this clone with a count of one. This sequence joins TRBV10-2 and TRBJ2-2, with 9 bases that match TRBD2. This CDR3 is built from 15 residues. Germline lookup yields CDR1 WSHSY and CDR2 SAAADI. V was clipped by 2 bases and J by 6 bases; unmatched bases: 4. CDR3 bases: TGCGCCAGCAGTGAGAATAGCGGGGGTGCCGGGGAGCTGTTTTTT. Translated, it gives CASSENSGGAGELFF.

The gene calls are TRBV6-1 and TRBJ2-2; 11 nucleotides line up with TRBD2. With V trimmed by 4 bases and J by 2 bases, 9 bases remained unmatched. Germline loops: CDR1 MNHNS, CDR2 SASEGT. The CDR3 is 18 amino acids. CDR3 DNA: TGTGCCAGCAGTGCAACTAGCGGGAGTAGAGGAAACACCGGGGAGCTGTTTTTT. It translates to CASSATSGSRGNTGELFF.

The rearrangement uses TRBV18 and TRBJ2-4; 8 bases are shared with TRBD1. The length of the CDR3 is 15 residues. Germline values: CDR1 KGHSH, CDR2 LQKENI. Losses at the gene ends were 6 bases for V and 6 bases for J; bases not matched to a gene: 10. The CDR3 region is CASSPSTGAGNIQYF. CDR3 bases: TGTGCCAGCTCCCCTTCGACAGGGGCTGGAAACATTCAGTACTTC.

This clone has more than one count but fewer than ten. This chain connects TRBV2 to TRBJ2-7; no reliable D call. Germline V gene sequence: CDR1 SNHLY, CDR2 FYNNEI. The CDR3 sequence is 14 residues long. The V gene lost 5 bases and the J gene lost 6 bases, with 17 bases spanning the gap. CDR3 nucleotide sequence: TGTGCCAGCAGTTCAACTCTTCTAGAAGGCGAGCAGTACTTC. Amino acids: CASSSTLLEGEQYF.

The CDR3 spells CASSLGVLVEGEQFF. CDR3 DNA: TGTGCCAGCAGCTTAGGCGTCTTAGTGGAGGGCGAGCAGTTCTTC. V gene TRBV7-2 combines with J gene TRBJ2-1, with D tentatively TRBD2 (6 bases). The V end was cut by 1 base, the J end by 10 bases, with 17 bases between. Germline V CDR1 and CDR2: SGHTA, FQGNSA. This CDR3 comprises 15 residues.

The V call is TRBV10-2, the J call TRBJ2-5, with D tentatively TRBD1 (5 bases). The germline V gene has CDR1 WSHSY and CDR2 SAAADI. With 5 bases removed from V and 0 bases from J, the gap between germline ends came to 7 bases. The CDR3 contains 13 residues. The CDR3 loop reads CASSFRDQETQYF. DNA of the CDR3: TGCGCCAGCAGTTTCAGGGACCAAGAGACCCAGTACTTC.

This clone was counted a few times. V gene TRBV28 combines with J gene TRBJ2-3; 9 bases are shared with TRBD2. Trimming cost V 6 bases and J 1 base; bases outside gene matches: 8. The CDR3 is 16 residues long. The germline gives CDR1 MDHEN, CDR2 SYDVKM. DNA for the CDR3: TGTGCCAGCAGAACATCTAGCGGGAAGGGCACAGATACGCAGTATTTT. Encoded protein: CASRTSSGKGTDTQYF.

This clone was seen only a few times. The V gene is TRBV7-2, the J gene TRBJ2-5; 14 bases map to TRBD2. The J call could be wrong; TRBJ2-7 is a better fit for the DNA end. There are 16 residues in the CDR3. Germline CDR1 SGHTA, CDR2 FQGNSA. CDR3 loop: CASSLVGTSGRGEQYF. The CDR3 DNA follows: TGTGCCAGCAGCTTAGTTGGGACTAGCGGGAGAGGCGAGCAGTACTTC.

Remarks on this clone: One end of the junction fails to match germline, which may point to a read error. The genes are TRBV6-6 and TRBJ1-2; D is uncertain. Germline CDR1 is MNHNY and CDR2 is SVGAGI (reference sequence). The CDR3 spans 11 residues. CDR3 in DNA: TGTGCCAGCAGTTACTCGACGGAGTTGAGCTTC. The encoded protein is CASSYSTELSF.

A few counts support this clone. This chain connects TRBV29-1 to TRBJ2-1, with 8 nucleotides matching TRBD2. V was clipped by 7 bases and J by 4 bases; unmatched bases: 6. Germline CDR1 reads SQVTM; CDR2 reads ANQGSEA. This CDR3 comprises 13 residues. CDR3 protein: CSATSGRYNEQFF. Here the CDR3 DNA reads TGCAGCGCGACGAGCGGGAGATACAATGAGCAGTTCTTC.

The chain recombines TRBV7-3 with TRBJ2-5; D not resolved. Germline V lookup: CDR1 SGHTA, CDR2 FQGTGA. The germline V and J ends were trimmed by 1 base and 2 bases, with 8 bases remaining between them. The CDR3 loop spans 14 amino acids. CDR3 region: CASSLSGPQETQYF. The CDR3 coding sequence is TGTGCCAGCAGCTTAAGCGGCCCGCAAGAGACCCAGTACTTC.

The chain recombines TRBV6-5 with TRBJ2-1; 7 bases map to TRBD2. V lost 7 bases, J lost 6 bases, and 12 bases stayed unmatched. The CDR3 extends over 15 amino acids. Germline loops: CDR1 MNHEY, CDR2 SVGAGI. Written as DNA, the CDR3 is TGTGCCAGCACCCTCGGACGAGCGGGACTCAATGAGCAGTTCTTC. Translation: CASTLGRAGLNEQFF.

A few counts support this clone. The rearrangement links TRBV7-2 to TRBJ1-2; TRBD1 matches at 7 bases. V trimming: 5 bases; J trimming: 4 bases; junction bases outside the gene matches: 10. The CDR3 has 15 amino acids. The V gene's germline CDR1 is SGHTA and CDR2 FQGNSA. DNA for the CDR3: TGTGCCAGCAGCGCGACGGGACAGTCGATCTATGGCTACACCTTC. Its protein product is CASSATGQSIYGYTF.

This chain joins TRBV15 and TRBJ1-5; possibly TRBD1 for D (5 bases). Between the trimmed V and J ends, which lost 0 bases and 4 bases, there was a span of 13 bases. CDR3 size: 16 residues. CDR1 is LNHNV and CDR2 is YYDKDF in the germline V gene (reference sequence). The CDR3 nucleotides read TGTGCCACCAGCAGAGATCTGGGGCTGAAGAATCAGCCCCAGCATTTT. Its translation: CATSRDLGLKNQPQHF.

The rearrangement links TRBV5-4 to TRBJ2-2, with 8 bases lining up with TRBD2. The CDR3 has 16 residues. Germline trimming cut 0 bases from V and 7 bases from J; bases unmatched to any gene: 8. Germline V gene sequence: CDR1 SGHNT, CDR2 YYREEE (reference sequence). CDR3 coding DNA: TGTGCCAGCAGCTTGGCGGCGGGGGGCCGGGGCGGGGAGCTGTTTTTT. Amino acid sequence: CASSLAAGGRGGELFF.

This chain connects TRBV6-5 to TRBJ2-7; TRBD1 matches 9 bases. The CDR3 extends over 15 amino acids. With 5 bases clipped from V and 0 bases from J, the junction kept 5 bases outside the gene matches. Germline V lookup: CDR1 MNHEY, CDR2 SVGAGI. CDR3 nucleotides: TGTGCCAGCAGTCGTCCGGGACAGGGCTCCTACGAGCAGTACTTC. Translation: CASSRPGQGSYEQYF.

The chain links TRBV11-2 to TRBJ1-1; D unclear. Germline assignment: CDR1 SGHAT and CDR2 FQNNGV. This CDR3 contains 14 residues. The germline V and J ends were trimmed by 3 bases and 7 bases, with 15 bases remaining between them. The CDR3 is CASSFLSRGGEAFF. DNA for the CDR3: TGTGCCAGCAGCTTCCTGTCCCGGGGTGGTGAAGCTTTCTTT.

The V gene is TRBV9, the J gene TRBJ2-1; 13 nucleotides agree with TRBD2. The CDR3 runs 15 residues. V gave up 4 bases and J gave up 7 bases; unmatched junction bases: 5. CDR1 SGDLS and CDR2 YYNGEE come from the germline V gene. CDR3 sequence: CASSREGLAGNEQFF. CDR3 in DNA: TGTGCCAGCAGCCGGGAGGGACTAGCGGGGAATGAGCAGTTCTTC.

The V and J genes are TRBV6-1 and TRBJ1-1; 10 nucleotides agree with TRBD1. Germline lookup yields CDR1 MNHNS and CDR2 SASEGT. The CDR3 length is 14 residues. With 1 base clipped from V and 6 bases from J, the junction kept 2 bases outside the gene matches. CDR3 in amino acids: CASSEGDRGSEAFF. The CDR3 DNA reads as TGTGCCAGCAGTGAAGGGGACAGGGGCTCTGAAGCTTTCTTT.

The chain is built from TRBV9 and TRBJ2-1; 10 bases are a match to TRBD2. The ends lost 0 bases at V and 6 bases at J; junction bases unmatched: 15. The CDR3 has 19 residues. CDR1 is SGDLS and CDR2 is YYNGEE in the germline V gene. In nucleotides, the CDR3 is TGTGCCAGCAGCGTAGAGCCGCTAGCGGGAGTAGGCCGGGGCAATGAGCAGTTCTTC. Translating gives CASSVEPLAGVGRGNEQFF.

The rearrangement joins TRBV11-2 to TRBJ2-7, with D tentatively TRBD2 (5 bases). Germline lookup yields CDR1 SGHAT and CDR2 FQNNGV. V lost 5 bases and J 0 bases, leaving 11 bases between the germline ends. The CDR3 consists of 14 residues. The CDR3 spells CASSPRADSYEQYF. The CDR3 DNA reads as TGTGCCAGCAGCCCGCGGGCAGACTCCTACGAGCAGTACTTC. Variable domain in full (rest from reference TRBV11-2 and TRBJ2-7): EAGVAQSPRYKIIEKRQSVAFWCNPISGHATLYWYQQILGQGPKLLIQFQNNGVVDDSQLPKDRFSAERLKGVDSTLKIQPAKLEDSAVYLCASSPRADSYEQYFGPGTRLTVT.

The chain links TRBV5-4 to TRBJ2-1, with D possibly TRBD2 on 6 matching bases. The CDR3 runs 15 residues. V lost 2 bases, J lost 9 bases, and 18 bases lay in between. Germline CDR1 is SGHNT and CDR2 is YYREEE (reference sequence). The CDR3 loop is CASSFGETGVSEQFF. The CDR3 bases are TGTGCCAGCAGCTTTGGAGAAACGGGAGTGAGTGAGCAGTTCTTC.

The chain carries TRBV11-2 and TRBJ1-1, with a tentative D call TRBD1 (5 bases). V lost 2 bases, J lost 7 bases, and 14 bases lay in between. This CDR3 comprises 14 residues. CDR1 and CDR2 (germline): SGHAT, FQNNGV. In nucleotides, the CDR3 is TGTGCCAGCAGCTTAATCATTCGGAGGGGTGAAGCTTTCTTT. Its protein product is CASSLIIRRGEAFF.

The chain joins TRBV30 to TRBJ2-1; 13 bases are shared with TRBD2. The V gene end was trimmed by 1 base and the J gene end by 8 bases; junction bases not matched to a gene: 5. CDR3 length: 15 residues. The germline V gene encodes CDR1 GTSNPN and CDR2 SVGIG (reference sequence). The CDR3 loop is CAWSEGLAGIDEQFF. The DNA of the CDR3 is TGTGCCTGGAGTGAGGGACTAGCGGGGATCGATGAGCAGTTCTTC.